The 11 T cell receptor beta chains in this list originate from one sample, sequenced in a study of blood T cell repertoires in COVID-19. Repertoires were generated with immunoSEQ multiplex PCR, while TCRdb's copy carries only in-frame clones and drops some. The sample consists of roughly 97,000 clones, approximately 80% of them appearing once. The material sequenced was peripheral blood. These receptors all stem from a man in his 70s with acute or convalescent COVID-19.

This rearrangement joins TRBV27 to TRBJ2-2; D may be TRBD1 (6 bases). CDR1 is MNHEY, CDR2 SMNVEV, per germline (reference sequence). Trimming pared 0 bases from V and 5 bases from J, leaving 10 bases between. This CDR3 contains 15 residues. The CDR3 DNA reads TGTGCCAGCAGTTTATCAGGGGGAATTACCGGGGAGCTGTTTTTT. The encoded protein is CASSLSGGITGELFF.

J is TRBJ2-5 and V is TRBV2, with 10 bases aligning to TRBD1. Germline V gene lookup returns CDR1 SNHLY and CDR2 FYNNEI. V lost 7 bases to trimming and J lost 5 bases; unmatched junction nucleotides: 10. The CDR3 covers 15 residues. CDR3 sequence: CASTKEGQGSETQYF. The CDR3 bases are TGTGCCAGCACCAAGGAGGGACAGGGGAGTGAGACCCAGTACTTC.

This clone was observed a handful of times. V and J are TRBV28 and TRBJ2-1; 10 bases line up with TRBD2. Germline V gives CDR1 MDHEN, CDR2 SYDVKM. The CDR3 totals 15 residues. The junction had 4 bases not matched to a gene; V was cut back by 3 bases and J by 5 bases. CDR3 loop: CASSFRLAGDNEQFF. As DNA, the CDR3 is TGTGCCAGCAGTTTCAGACTAGCGGGCGACAATGAGCAGTTCTTC.

The J gene is TRBJ2-7, the V gene TRBV5-1; D is perhaps TRBD1 (6 bases). CDR3 length: 15 amino acids. With 3 bases removed from V and 3 bases from J, the gap between germline ends came to 16 bases. CDR1 SGHRS and CDR2 YFSETQ come from the germline V gene. CDR3 sequence: CASSSQGGPVYEQYF. The CDR3 DNA reads TGCGCCAGCAGCTCTCAAGGGGGTCCCGTCTACGAGCAGTACTTC. Full variable domain (missing parts from reference TRBV5-1 and TRBJ2-7): KAGVTQTPRYLIKTRGQQVTLSCSPISGHRSVSWYQQTPGQGLQFLFEYFSETQRNKGNFPGRFSGRQFSNSRSEMNVSTLELGDSALYLCASSSQGGPVYEQYFGPGTRLTVT.

The chain uses TRBV7-2 and TRBJ1-3; D remains unclear. The germline V and J ends were trimmed by 4 bases and 2 bases, with 15 bases remaining between them. CDR3 length: 16 residues. Germline loops: CDR1 SGHTA, CDR2 FQGNSA. The CDR3 protein is CASSYQEARTGNTIYF. The CDR3 bases are TGTGCCAGCAGCTACCAGGAGGCTAGGACTGGAAACACCATATATTTT.

This clone was seen just once. The J gene is TRBJ2-3, the V gene TRBV7-3; D is uncertain. There are 13 residues in the CDR3. Germline lookup yields CDR1 SGHTA and CDR2 FQGTGA. V lost 4 bases to trimming and J lost 4 bases, with 9 bases between them. The CDR3, as DNA: TGTGCCAGCAGCTCCCCCTCTGCAGATACGCAGTATTTT. It specifies CASSSPSADTQYF.

The chain combines TRBV6-5 with TRBJ1-5; 9 bases agree with TRBD1. This CDR3 has 13 amino acids. Per germline, CDR1 MNHEY and CDR2 SVGAGI. J gave up 7 bases and V 6 bases, and 4 bases lay outside the gene matches. This CDR3 is CASRDRGGQPQHF. CDR3 DNA: TGTGCCAGCAGGGACAGGGGTGGGCAGCCCCAGCATTTT.

The CDR3 region has the DNA TGTGCCTGGAGTGTCCGGACAGGGTTAGGTGAGCAGTTCTTC. Its protein product is CAWSVRTGLGEQFF. The chain recombines TRBV30 with TRBJ2-1; 8 nucleotides agree with TRBD1. Germline CDR1 and CDR2: GTSNPN and SVGIG (reference sequence). This CDR3 is 14 amino acids long. V trimming: 0 bases; J trimming: 9 bases; junction bases outside the gene matches: 7.

The chain combines TRBV6-6 with TRBJ2-7, with 10 nucleotides matching TRBD1. The CDR3 spans 14 residues. Germline-derived CDR1 and CDR2 are MNHNY and SVGAGI (reference sequence). Trimming removed 6 bases from V and 6 bases from J; junction bases left unmatched: 8. CDR3 residues: CASSMTRDRGEQYF. The CDR3 bases are TGTGCCAGCAGCATGACCCGGGACAGGGGCGAGCAGTACTTC.

The chain joins TRBV11-2 to TRBJ1-2; 11 positions match TRBD1. The CDR3 extends over 16 amino acids. Per germline, CDR1 SGHAT and CDR2 FQNNGV. With V trimmed by 4 bases and J by 4 bases, 8 bases remained unmatched. The DNA for the CDR3 is TGTGCCAGCAGCTCCGATGGGGACAGGGGGACCTATGGCTACACCTTC. It codes for CASSSDGDRGTYGYTF.

The V and J genes are TRBV7-3 and TRBJ2-2; the D gene is possibly TRBD1 (6 bases). Germline CDR1 and CDR2: SGHTA and FQGTGA. V lost 2 bases, J lost 1 base, and 8 bases lay in between. The CDR3 consists of 15 residues. The CDR3 DNA follows: TGTGCCAGCAGCTTAGAACAGGGGAACACCGGGGAGCTGTTTTTT. It translates to CASSLEQGNTGELFF.